At least ten counts were recorded for the clone carrying this T cell receptor beta chain. Its antigen is unknown. This sample's time point: newly diagnosed GD, antithyroid drugs for less than 3 months. The TCR library used RNA extracted from PBMCs. In germline, CDR1 is MDHEN, CDR2 SYDVKM. Trimming shortened V by 3 bases and J by 7 bases, and 15 bases separated the two germline ends. The CDR3 runs 15 residues. This entry belongs to a study of regulatory T cells in long-lasting Graves disease. Arm-PCR with iRepertoire HTBI primers amplified the CDR3 regions for these TCR beta libraries. TCRdb re-derived calls from the multiplex PCR reads in MiXCR, one entry per CDR3 protein. The table lists under 300,000 distinct CDR3 sequences, 15% to 20% of them singletons. Findings and limits, study-wide: The persistent group shared 2,500 to 3,000 public clonotypes, more than the 950 to 1,000 shared by new patients.

The data were also submitted as part of a second study, on T cells in Graves' hyperthyroidism and ophthalmopathy. According to that study: Through a model of 13 V-J features, ophthalmopathy was separated from stable hyperthyroidism.

The clonotype originates from a woman under 40 with Graves disease. The chain is built from TRBV28 and TRBJ1-4; weak D call: TRBD1 (6 bases). The sequences come from peripheral blood mononuclear cells (PBMCs), collected at new diagnosis, from a patient treated with antithyroid drugs. The CDR3, as DNA: TGTGCCAGCAGTTTCCTCGGGGAGGGGGGTGAAAAACTGTTTTTT. Translated: CASSFLGEGGEKLFF.